The clone carrying this T cell receptor (beta chain) was observed a handful of times. Its antigen is undetermined. V dropped 5 bases and J dropped 9 bases, with 16 bases sitting between them. Germline V lookup: CDR1 SQVTM, CDR2 ANQGSEA. There are 12 residues in the CDR3. This entry comes from a study of T-cell reconstitution after alpha-beta-depleted transplantation in children. Findings and caveats of the study: Several patients had high TCRbeta diversity at day 60; it came from surviving recipient T cells and thymic progenitors. The authors attributed T-cell counts and diversity one year after transplant mostly to newly produced T cells. It was reported that alpha-beta T cells came from several hundred expanded graft clones (about two months after transplant).

Preparation of the TCRbeta library involved a method that used unique molecular identifiers. TCRdb re-analysed the PCR reads in MiXCR, keeping a single row per CDR3 protein. The data hold a few hundred thousand distinct CDR3 sequences, with 25% to 30% observed a single time. The sample here was PBMCs, taken before TCRalphabeta/CD19-depleted stem cell transplant. The chain couples TRBV29-1 to TRBJ1-1, with D unclear. The receptor was derived from a boy under two years old with Wiskott-Aldrich syndrome, due to receive a stem cell transplant. The CDR3 reads CSVKGREVKAFF. The DNA of the CDR3 is TGCAGCGTTAAAGGGAGGGAGGTGAAAGCTTTCTTT.